This is a list of T cell receptor beta chains from one sample in a study of vaccination and CD4 T cells after COVID-19. TCRdb reanalysed the PCR reads using MiXCR and keeps one entry per CDR3 protein. This table has 15,000 to 20,000 distinct CDR3 sequences, 56% appearing once. These receptors have no identified antigens. Sequencing was done on a sample of CD4+ T cells from blood, cultured in vitro. These receptors were obtained from a human donor who had recovered from COVID-19. The conserved cysteine and the conserved F or W are not part of the CDR3 here. The size entry is marked missing in some rows and otherwise reads once, few, many or a size class.

size,J,V,CDR3
NA,TRBJ1-2,TRBV6-2/TRBV6-3,ASRRQGDYGYT
NA,TRBJ2-5,TRBV2,ASSDGLAGTQETQY
NA,TRBJ2-7,TRBV20-1,SARGAQGNSYEQY
NA,TRBJ1-2,TRBV7-9,ASSLGGARYGYT
NA,TRBJ1-6,TRBV30,AWTIGWDSHSPLH
few,TRBJ1-5,TRBV27,ATRDPTGNQPQH
NA,TRBJ1-6,TRBV7-3,ASSSQGGSPLH
NA,TRBJ2-7,TRBV12-3/TRBV12-4,ASSLAGLAGPQY
NA,TRBJ2-7,TRBV6-1,AISYVGGIPLEQY
NA,TRBJ2-3,TRBV4-1,ASSQVLTENTDTQY
NA,TRBJ2-3,TRBV7-9,AATPGTDTQY
once,TRBJ2-1,TRBV30,AWSVLQRRDEQF
NA,TRBJ2-2,TRBV30,AWSVSRTGELF
NA,TRBJ2-5,TRBV15,ATSTWTGYETQY
NA,TRBJ1-2,TRBV7-9,ASGRTGGNYGYT
NA,TRBJ1-6,TRBV4-1,ASRAGAARGPLH
few,TRBJ1-5,TRBV6-1,ASTGDRDGNQPQH
NA,TRBJ1-1,TRBV2,ASSVNRGLGTEAF
NA,TRBJ1-3,TRBV6-5,ASSYSPGQGGNTIY
few,TRBJ1-2,TRBV6-1,ASSDPGRVYGYT
few,TRBJ1-1,TRBV11-2,ASSSTIYGRGSEAF
NA,TRBJ1-6,TRBV4-1,ASRRGREGPLH
NA,TRBJ2-5,TRBV6-1,ASRLEQGKETQY
NA,TRBJ1-2,TRBV28,ASTLPGTEIYGYT
NA,TRBJ2-3,TRBV2,ASSEVGTGAWTDTQY
NA,TRBJ2-1,TRBV20-1,SAKKDQLHNEQF
NA,TRBJ1-1,TRBV12-3/TRBV12-4,ASSLDQNTNTEAF
NA,TRBJ2-7,TRBV2,ASSEQSGTGYEQY
NA,TRBJ2-1,TRBV6-1,ASKSGSVYNEQF
NA,TRBJ1-1,TRBV7-9,ASSFSDRNTEAF
few,TRBJ1-2,TRBV7-3,ASSYDPLGDYGYT
few,TRBJ1-2,TRBV5-1,ASSLTFTGDYGYT
few,TRBJ2-1,TRBV7-8,ASSRRTGEQF
NA,TRBJ2-5,TRBV2,ASGGRGPGETQY
NA,TRBJ2-1,TRBV15,ATSRDPREGYNEQF
NA,TRBJ1-1,TRBV19,ASSIVGTYTEAF
NA,TRBJ2-3,TRBV7-9,ASSRRPPDTQY
NA,TRBJ1-2,TRBV15,ATSRDLGMSYGYT
NA,TRBJ1-2,TRBV30,ALKAPPGRSYT
NA,TRBJ1-1,TRBV5-5,ASSPSETEAF
once,TRBJ1-2,TRBV20-1,SAREGTQRQGYT
NA,TRBJ1-5,TRBV21-1,ASSNCRVEQPQH
NA,TRBJ2-3,TRBV6-5,ASSYSGTATDTQY
few,TRBJ2-1,TRBV11-2,ASSPWGGPRGYNEQF
NA,TRBJ2-5,TRBV7-2,ASSLGGTGKSRETQY
NA,TRBJ1-3,TRBV12-3/TRBV12-4,ATLGGSGNTIY
few,TRBJ1-5,TRBV27,ASSLQTGWQPQH
NA,TRBJ2-3,TRBV19,ASSIGQGRTDTQY
few,TRBJ1-5,TRBV20-1,SGQGGMDQPQH
few,TRBJ2-3,TRBV7-9,ASSRDSPTQY
few,TRBJ2-7,TRBV7-9,ASSILMGTFQYEQY
NA,TRBJ2-1,TRBV12-3/TRBV12-4,ASRNSNGDEQF
NA,TRBJ2-5,TRBV7-3,ASSLRGETQY